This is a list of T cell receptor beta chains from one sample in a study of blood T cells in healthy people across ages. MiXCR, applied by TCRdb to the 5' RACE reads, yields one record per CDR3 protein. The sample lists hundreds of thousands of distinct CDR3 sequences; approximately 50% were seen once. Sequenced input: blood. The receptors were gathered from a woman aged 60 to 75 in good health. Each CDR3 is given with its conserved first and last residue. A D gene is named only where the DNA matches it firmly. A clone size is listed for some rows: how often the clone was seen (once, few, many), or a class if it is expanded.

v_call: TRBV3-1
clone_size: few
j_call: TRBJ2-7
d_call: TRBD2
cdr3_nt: TGTGCCAGCAGCCAAGGGGTCCAGCGGGGCCCCTCCTACGAGCAGTACTTC
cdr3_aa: CASSQGVQRGPSYEQYF

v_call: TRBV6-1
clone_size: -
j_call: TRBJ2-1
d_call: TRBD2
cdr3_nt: TGTGCCAGCAGAAGAGGACTAGGGCCCACAAATGAGCAGTTCTTC
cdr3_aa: CASRRGLGPTNEQFF

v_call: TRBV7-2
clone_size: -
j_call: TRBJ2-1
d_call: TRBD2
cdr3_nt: TGTGCCAGCAGCCCTACACTGGCTAGCGGGAGGGCTTCATCCTACAATGAGCAGTTCTTC
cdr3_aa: CASSPTLASGRASSYNEQFF

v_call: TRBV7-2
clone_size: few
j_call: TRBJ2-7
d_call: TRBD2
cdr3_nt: TGTGCCAGCAGCTTAGAGGGTAGCGGGAGGGCCCTCTATACTTACAATGAGCAGTACTTC
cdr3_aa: CASSLEGSGRALYTYNEQYF

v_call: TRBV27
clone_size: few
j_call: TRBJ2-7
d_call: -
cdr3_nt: TGTGCCAGCGCGGGACAGTTGGACGAGCAGTACTTC
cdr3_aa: CASAGQLDEQYF

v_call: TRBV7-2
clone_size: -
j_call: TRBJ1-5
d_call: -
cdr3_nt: TGTGCCAGCAGCTTAGGGCCTACGGGGGCAGGCAATCAGCCCCAGCATTTT
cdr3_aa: CASSLGPTGAGNQPQHF

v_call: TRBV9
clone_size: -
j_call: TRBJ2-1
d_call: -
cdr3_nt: TGTGCCAGCAGCGTAGCCCCGACTACCTCCGAGCAGTTCTTC
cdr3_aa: CASSVAPTTSEQFF

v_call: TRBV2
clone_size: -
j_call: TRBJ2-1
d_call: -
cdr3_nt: TGTGCCAGCAGTGAGATGTGGGACAATGAGCAGTTCTTC
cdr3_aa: CASSEMWDNEQFF

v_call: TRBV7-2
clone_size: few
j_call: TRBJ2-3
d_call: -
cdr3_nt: TGTGCCAGCAGCTTCGCCCCGGGACTGGACACAGATACGCAGTATTTT
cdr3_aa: CASSFAPGLDTDTQYF

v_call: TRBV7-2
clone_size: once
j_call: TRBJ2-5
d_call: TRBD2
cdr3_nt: TGTGCCAGCAGCTTAGTAGCGGGGGGAGGGAATGAGCAGTACTTC
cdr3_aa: CASSLVAGGGNEQYF

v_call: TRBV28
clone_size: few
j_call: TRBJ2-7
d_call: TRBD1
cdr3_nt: TGTGCCAGCAGACGGACAGGGCTCCGCGAGCAGTACTTC
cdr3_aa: CASRRTGLREQYF

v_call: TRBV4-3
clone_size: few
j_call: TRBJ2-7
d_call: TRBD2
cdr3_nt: TGCGCCAGCAGCCACCGACTAGCGGGAGGGCCGGGGTACGAGCAGTACTTC
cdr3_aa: CASSHRLAGGPGYEQYF

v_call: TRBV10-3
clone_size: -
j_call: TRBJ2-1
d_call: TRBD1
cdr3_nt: TGTGCCATCAGTATGAGGACAGGAACAGGCAATGAGCAGTTCTTC
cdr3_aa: CAISMRTGTGNEQFF

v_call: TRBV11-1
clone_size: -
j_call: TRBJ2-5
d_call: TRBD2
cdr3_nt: TGTGCCAGCAGCATCCTGAGTTACTTTCGGACTAGCGGGGCTGGCCTCCAAGAGACCCAGTACTTC
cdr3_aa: CASSILSYFRTSGAGLQETQYF

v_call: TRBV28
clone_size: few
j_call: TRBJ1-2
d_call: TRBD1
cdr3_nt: TGTGCCAGCAGGGTACGGGGACAGTATGGCTACACCTTC
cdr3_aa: CASRVRGQYGYTF

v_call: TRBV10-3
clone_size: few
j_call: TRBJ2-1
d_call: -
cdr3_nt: TGTGCCATCAGTGCCCCTGTTGGCTCCTACAATGAGCAGTTCTTC
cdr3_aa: CAISAPVGSYNEQFF

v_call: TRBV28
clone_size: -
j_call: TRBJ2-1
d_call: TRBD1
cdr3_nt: TGTGCCAGCAGTTTATGGGACAGGGACTACAATGAGCAGTTCTTC
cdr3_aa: CASSLWDRDYNEQFF

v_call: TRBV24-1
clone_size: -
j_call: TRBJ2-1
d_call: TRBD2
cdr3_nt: TGTGCCACCAGTGATTCGGCTAGCGGGAGAGGAAATGAGCAGTTCTTC
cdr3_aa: CATSDSASGRGNEQFF